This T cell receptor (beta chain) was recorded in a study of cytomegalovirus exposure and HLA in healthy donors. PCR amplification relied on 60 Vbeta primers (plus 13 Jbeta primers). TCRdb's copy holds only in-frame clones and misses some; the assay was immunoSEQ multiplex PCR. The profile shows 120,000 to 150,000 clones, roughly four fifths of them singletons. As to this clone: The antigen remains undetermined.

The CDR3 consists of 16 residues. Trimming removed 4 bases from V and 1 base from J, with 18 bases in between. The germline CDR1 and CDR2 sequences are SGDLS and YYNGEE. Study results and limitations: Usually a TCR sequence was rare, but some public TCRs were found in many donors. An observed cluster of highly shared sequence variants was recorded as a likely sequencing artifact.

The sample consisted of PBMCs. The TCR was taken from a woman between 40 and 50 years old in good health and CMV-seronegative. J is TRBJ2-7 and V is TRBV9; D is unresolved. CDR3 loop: CASSPQPRVSSYEQYF. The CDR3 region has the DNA TGTGCCAGCAGCCCGCAACCTAGAGTATCTTCCTACGAGCAGTACTTC.